This T cell receptor (beta chain) was observed in a study of blood T cell repertoires in COVID-19. Whole-study context: COVID-19 samples collected from the United States, Italy and Spain covered acute and convalescent phases.

The protocol was immunoSEQ multiplex PCR, while the TCRdb copy is restricted to in-frame clones and leaves out a portion. The table includes about 240,000 clones, around 86% detected once. CDR1 MNHEY and CDR2 SVGEGT come from the germline V gene. The CDR3 runs to 17 residues. Trimming left V 0 bases short and J 6 bases short, with 18 bases between. Sequencing input: peripheral blood. This rearrangement joins TRBV6-2 or TRBV6-3 to TRBJ1-5, with no clear D. This receptor was taken from a woman aged 55-70 years with active or convalescent COVID-19. The CDR3 bases are TGTGCCAGCAGTTACTCGAACGTGGGCTTCTGGTCTCAGCCCCAGCATTTT. This sequence encodes CASSYSNVGFWSQPQHF.